This entry is about one T cell receptor beta chain. The entry originates in a study of blood T cell repertoires in COVID-19. The CDR3 has 14 residues. V was cut by 3 bases and J by 4 bases, with 10 bases left in between. In germline, CDR1 is PRHDT, CDR2 FYEKMQ (reference sequence). Sequenced by immunoSEQ multiplex PCR; TCRdb stores in-frame clones only, minus some. The sample yields approximately 480,000 clones, 89% seen once. V usage is TRBV13 and J usage is TRBJ1-5; tentatively, D is TRBD1 (6 bases). The sequence derives from a young man with COVID-19, enrolled during active disease. Material: peripheral blood. CDR3 protein: CASSLKGGNQPQHF. CDR3 sequence (DNA): TGTGCCAGCAGCTTGAAAGGGGGAAATCAGCCCCAGCATTTT.